The present entry profiles one T cell receptor beta chain with its context. Ages ranged from roughly 18 to 95 years, with residence in fewer than 25 US areas. Per germline, CDR1 SEHNR and CDR2 FQNEAQ (reference sequence). V was clipped by 5 bases and J by 8 bases; unmatched bases: 15. The CDR3 runs 17 residues. This sample was taken from a study of blood T cell repertoires in COVID-19. Sequencing used immunoSEQ multiplex PCR; TCRdb keeps in-frame clones, though not all of them. The repertoire has 150,000 to 200,000 clones, about 78% of them found once; the top ten carry 15% to 20%. The material sequenced was PBMCs or T cells enriched from blood (not recorded which). This sequence joins TRBV7-9 and TRBJ2-1, with 10 bases lining up with TRBD1. The receptor comes from a woman in her 50s who had recovered from COVID-19. CDR3 sequence reads: CASSPKPGQGPRYEQFF. As DNA, the CDR3 is TGTGCCAGCAGCCCCAAGCCGGGACAGGGGCCCCGGTATGAGCAGTTCTTC. The variable domain in full, with the rest retrieved from reference TRBV7-9 and TRBJ2-1, is DTGVSQNPRHKITKRGQNVTFRCDPISEHNRLYWYRQTLGQGPEFLTYFQNEAQLEKSRLLSDRFSAERPKGSFSTLEIQRTEQGDSAMYLCASSPKPGQGPRYEQFFGPGTRLTVL.